One sample yielded the 30 T cell receptor beta chains listed below, sequenced in a study of blood T cell repertoires in COVID-19. Measured with immunoSEQ multiplex PCR; TCRdb has only the in-frame clones, and not every one. The table has 300,000 to 400,000 clones, about 87% seen once. The specimen sequenced was peripheral blood. The receptors derive from a woman aged 60-75 years with COVID-19, enrolled during active disease.

The gene calls are TRBV18 and TRBJ1-2; 11 positions agree with TRBD1. Germline V gene data show CDR1 as KGHSH and CDR2 as LQKENI. Unmatched junction bases numbered 8, after V lost 6 bases and J lost 8 bases. CDR3 length: 14 residues. The CDR3 bases are TGTGCCAGCTCCGGACAGGGGGCGATGAGGGGCTACACCTTC. This translates into CASSGQGAMRGYTF.

The chain links TRBV5-1 to TRBJ1-1, with D maybe TRBD1 (5 bases). With 4 bases removed from V and 5 bases from J, the gap between germline ends came to 21 bases. There are 16 residues in the CDR3. From germline, CDR1 is SGHRS and CDR2 YFSETQ. The CDR3 reads CASSPGKTSGGTEAFF. CDR3 bases: TGCGCCAGCAGCCCCGGGAAGACCTCCGGGGGAACTGAAGCTTTCTTT.

J is TRBJ1-1 and V is TRBV5-1, with unresolved D. The germline gives CDR1 SGHRS, CDR2 YFSETQ. Trimming pared 4 bases from V and 1 base from J, leaving 8 bases between. This CDR3 comprises 13 residues. CDR3 nucleotide sequence: TGCGCCAGCAGCGACACAAGGAACACTGAAGCTTTCTTT. This translates into CASSDTRNTEAFF.

The chain employs TRBV10-3 and TRBJ1-1; weak D call: TRBD1 (5 bases). Germline CDR1 ENHRY, CDR2 SYGVKD. CDR3 length equals 16 residues. V dropped 0 bases and J dropped 0 bases, with 11 bases sitting between them. Here the CDR3 reads CAISESGMGLNTEAFF. In DNA form, the CDR3 reads TGTGCCATCAGTGAGTCGGGTATGGGGCTGAACACTGAAGCTTTCTTT.

The rearrangement joins TRBV5-4 to TRBJ2-7, with 13 bases matching TRBD2. Trimming took 8 bases from V and 5 from J; bases not matched to a gene: 4. The CDR3 is 13 amino acids. Germline loops: CDR1 SGHNT, CDR2 YYREEE (reference sequence). The CDR3 loop reads CASTSGGADEQYF. CDR3 in DNA: TGTGCCAGTACTAGCGGGGGGGCCGACGAGCAGTACTTC. The entire variable domain, with the rest obtained from reference TRBV5-4 and TRBJ2-7, is as follows: ETGVTQSPTHLIKTRGQQVTLRCSSQSGHNTVSWYQQALGQGPQFIFQYYREEENGRGNFPPRFSGLQFPNYSSELNVNALELDDSALYLCASTSGGADEQYFGPGTRLTVT.

The rearrangement links TRBV7-3 to TRBJ1-3; no definite D call. The V and J ends lost 0 bases and 0 bases respectively, with 12 bases between them. Germline V lookup: CDR1 SGHTA, CDR2 FQGTGA. There are 17 residues in the CDR3. CDR3 in amino acids: CASSLTAGASSGNTIYF. CDR3 sequence (DNA): TGTGCCAGCAGCTTAACGGCGGGAGCATCCTCTGGAAACACCATATATTTT.

The CDR3 bases are TGTGCCAGCAGCCAAGGGACCGGGGGGGGAGTAGGTGGAAACACCATATATTTT. Protein product: CASSQGTGGGVGGNTIYF. V is TRBV3-1 (or the pseudogene TRBV3-2) and J is TRBJ1-3; TRBD1 might be the D (5 bases). The germline V gene encodes CDR1 LGHDT and CDR2 YNNKEL (reference sequence). The CDR3 extends over 18 amino acids. The ends were cut back, 1 base at V and 3 bases at J, with 19 bases in the middle.

The chain links TRBV6-5 to TRBJ1-6; 9 bases fit TRBD1. V was pared by 5 bases and J by 8 bases, with 7 bases of the junction left unmatched. Germline V gene sequence: CDR1 MNHEY, CDR2 SVGAGI. The CDR3 spans 15 residues. The CDR3 nucleotides read TGTGCCAGCAGTCGTCACCGGGACAGGGATTCACCCCTCCACTTT. Its protein product is CASSRHRDRDSPLHF.

V and J are TRBV7-3 and TRBJ2-1; D is undetermined. V was cut by 2 bases and J by 9 bases, with 17 bases left in between. CDR3 length: 15 amino acids. In germline, CDR1 is SGHTA, CDR2 FQGTGA. The CDR3 loop is CASSLEAWPLSEQFF. CDR3 bases: TGTGCCAGCAGCTTAGAGGCTTGGCCCCTCTCTGAGCAGTTCTTC.

V is TRBV18 and J is TRBJ1-6; maybe TRBD1 (6 bases). CDR3 size: 15 residues. CDR1 is KGHSH and CDR2 is LQKENI in the germline V gene. V was cut by 3 bases and J by 6 bases, with 12 bases left in between. In DNA form, the CDR3 reads TGTGCCAGCTCACCGGACGGGACAAGTAATTCACCCCTCCACTTT. It encodes CASSPDGTSNSPLHF.

V usage is TRBV28 and J usage is TRBJ2-2; tentatively, D is TRBD1 (5 bases). The CDR3 is made up of 16 amino acids. V gave up 6 bases and J gave up 2 bases, with 16 bases separating them. Germline assignment: CDR1 MDHEN and CDR2 SYDVKM. CDR3 residues: CASSQPRTKNTGELFF. DNA for the CDR3: TGTGCCAGCAGCCAACCGAGGACAAAAAACACCGGGGAGCTGTTTTTT. The full variable domain, rest sourced from reference TRBV28 and TRBJ2-2, is DVKVTQSSRYLVKRTGEKVFLECVQDMDHENMFWYRQDPGLGLRLIYFSYDVKMKEKGDIPEGYSVSREKKERFSLILESASTNQTSMYLCASSQPRTKNTGELFFGEGSRLTVL.

V gene TRBV7-8 combines with J gene TRBJ2-3, with 7 positions matching TRBD1. V lost 4 bases to trimming and J lost 0 bases; unmatched junction nucleotides: 7. The germline V gene encodes CDR1 SGHVS and CDR2 FQNEAQ. This CDR3 is 16 amino acids long. The CDR3 reads CASSSRTGESTDTQYF. In DNA form, the CDR3 reads TGTGCCAGCAGCTCACGAACAGGGGAAAGCACAGATACGCAGTATTTT.

The chain recombines TRBV6-1 with TRBJ1-4; no reliable D call. The CDR3 is made up of 16 amino acids. Germline values: CDR1 MNHNS, CDR2 SASEGT. Trimming stripped 2 bases from V and 2 bases from J, with 12 bases between. CDR3 in amino acids: CASSEILGSTNEKLFF. CDR3 bases: TGTGCCAGCAGTGAAATCCTGGGGAGCACTAATGAAAAACTGTTTTTT.

The chain uses TRBV5-4 and TRBJ2-3; 10 positions match TRBD2. Germline trimming cut 1 base from V and 0 bases from J; bases unmatched to any gene: 5. The CDR3 sequence is 17 residues long. Germline values: CDR1 SGHNT, CDR2 YYREEE (reference sequence). The CDR3 loop is CASSLLLLAGSTDTQYF. The CDR3, as DNA: TGTGCCAGCAGCTTGCTGCTACTAGCGGGGAGCACAGATACGCAGTATTTT.

The chain has TRBV19 and TRBJ1-4, with a tentative D call TRBD1 (5 bases). Germline lookup yields CDR1 LNHDA and CDR2 SQIVND (reference sequence). This CDR3 is built from 14 residues. V was pared by 4 bases and J by 0 bases, with 6 bases between. The CDR3 spells CASSKTATNEKLFF. CDR3 bases: TGTGCCAGTAGTAAGACAGCAACTAATGAAAAACTGTTTTTT.

The V call is TRBV4-1, the J call TRBJ1-1; 9 bases agree with TRBD1. The junction had 1 base not matched to a gene; V was cut back by 5 bases and J by 0 bases. The V gene's germline CDR1 is MGHRA and CDR2 YSYEKL. The CDR3 extends over 14 amino acids. In DNA form, the CDR3 reads TGCGCCAGCAGCACAGGGGGCATGAACACTGAAGCTTTCTTT. This sequence encodes CASSTGGMNTEAFF.

This chain joins TRBV19 and TRBJ1-5; TRBD1 is a possible D gene (5 bases). CDR1 and CDR2 from the germline V gene are LNHDA and SQIVND (reference sequence). The ends were cut back, 4 bases at V and 11 bases at J, with 15 bases in the middle. This CDR3 region has 13 residues. The CDR3 DNA sequence: TGTGCCAGTAGTACGGGGGGTACTAAGGCCCAGCATTTT. Its translation: CASSTGGTKAQHF.

The V call is TRBV27, the J call TRBJ1-2; a possible D gene is TRBD1 (6 bases). The germline gives CDR1 MNHEY, CDR2 SMNVEV (reference sequence). The CDR3 totals 15 residues. Trimming cost V 4 bases and J 4 bases, with 16 bases left between them. The CDR3 coding sequence is TGTGCCAGCAGTTCCCTCGGGGGGGCGGTCTATGGCTACACCTTC. Translated, it gives CASSSLGGAVYGYTF.

This clone was recorded only once. The V gene is TRBV19, the J gene TRBJ1-4; TRBD1 aligns across 7 bases. J lost 8 bases, V lost 6 bases, and 9 bases had no gene match. This CDR3 contains 14 residues. Germline CDR1 LNHDA, CDR2 SQIVND (reference sequence). The CDR3 region has the DNA TGTGCCAGTAGAAACAGGGGTGCGAGCGAAAAACTGTTTTTT. Protein sequence: CASRNRGASEKLFF.

This chain connects TRBV18 to TRBJ1-5; 7 nucleotides agree with TRBD1. The germline V gene has CDR1 KGHSH and CDR2 LQKENI. J lost 7 bases, V lost 3 bases, and 12 bases had no gene match. The CDR3 extends over 16 amino acids. The CDR3: CASSPAGTAPGQPQHF. DNA for the CDR3: TGTGCCAGCTCACCTGCCGGGACAGCGCCCGGCCAGCCCCAGCATTTT.

This clone appeared once. The DNA of the CDR3 is TGCAGCGTTGAAAAAGGTGGCGGTGAGGGACAGGCAGGCGATACGCAGTATTTT. Translation gives CSVEKGGGEGQAGDTQYF. The V call is TRBV29-1, the J call TRBJ2-3; 8 bases map to TRBD1. CDR3 length equals 18 residues. Germline V CDR1 and CDR2: SQVTM, ANQGSEA. V lost 2 bases and J lost 6; bases outside the gene matches: 19.

The count of this clone is one. This sequence joins TRBV19 and TRBJ1-5, with TRBD1 identical over 10 bases. The trim removed 7 bases at V and 3 bases at J, leaving 6 bases unmatched. The CDR3 loop spans 15 amino acids. CDR1 and CDR2 (germline): LNHDA, SQIVND (reference sequence). The CDR3, as DNA: TGTGCCAGTACCGCGGGACAGGGGTACAATCAGCCCCAGCATTTT. As protein: CASTAGQGYNQPQHF.

Remarks on this clone: Other DNA sequences of this sample code for an identical CDR3. This chain uses TRBV5-1 with TRBJ1-6; 9 bases line up with TRBD1. V dropped 3 bases and J dropped 8; count of bases not matched to a gene: 3. This CDR3 contains 14 residues. Germline V gene lookup returns CDR1 SGHRS and CDR2 YFSETQ. The CDR3 DNA reads as TGCGCCAGCAGCTCGGGACAGGGCGATTCACCCCTCCACTTT. The encoded protein is CASSSGQGDSPLHF.

This chain connects TRBV7-3 to TRBJ2-1; TRBD1 agrees at 7 bases. The CDR3 consists of 15 residues. The J segment lost 0 bases and the V segment lost 3 bases, leaving 2 bases of the junction unmatched. Germline loops: CDR1 SGHTA, CDR2 FQGTGA. CDR3 sequence reads: CASSFQGDSYNEQFF. CDR3 nucleotides: TGTGCCAGCAGCTTCCAGGGGGACTCCTACAATGAGCAGTTCTTC.

The chain links TRBV6-6 to TRBJ1-5; perhaps TRBD1 as D (6 bases). The CDR3 is 15 amino acids. Germline-derived CDR1 and CDR2 are MNHNY and SVGAGI (reference sequence). Deletions cut 5 bases from V and 4 bases from J, with 15 bases between. The CDR3 DNA follows: TGTGCCAGCAGTAGCACAGGGCCACCAAATCAGCCCCAGCATTTT. Translated: CASSSTGPPNQPQHF.

The chain carries TRBV24-1 and TRBJ1-2, with D unclear. V was shortened by 9 bases and J by 1 base, with 11 bases between the two germline ends. Germline V CDR1 and CDR2: KGHDR, SFDVKD. The CDR3 covers 13 residues. CDR3 amino acids: CATSSGGNYGYTF. DNA of the CDR3: TGTGCCACCTCATCGGGTGGTAACTATGGCTACACCTTC.

The chain combines TRBV19 with TRBJ1-1; no reliable D call. The CDR3 length is 13 residues. The germline V gene encodes CDR1 LNHDA and CDR2 SQIVND (reference sequence). V lost 3 bases and J 10 bases, leaving 15 bases between the germline ends. The CDR3 here is CASSISGSPGAFF. The CDR3 DNA reads TGTGCCAGTAGTATTTCGGGGAGCCCTGGAGCTTTCTTT.

In DNA, the CDR3 is TGTGCCAGCAGACCGGACAGGGGAAGCTACACCTTC. It translates to CASRPDRGSYTF. The chain carries TRBV6-4 and TRBJ1-2; 9 bases map to TRBD1. The germline V gene encodes CDR1 MRHNA and CDR2 SNTAGT. V gave up 6 bases and J gave up 9 bases; unmatched junction bases: 5. The CDR3 spans 12 residues.

CDR3 protein: CASSVGLFGGVNEQFF. The CDR3 bases are TGTGCCAGCAGCGTAGGGTTGTTCGGAGGGGTGAATGAGCAGTTCTTC. The rearrangement joins TRBV9 to TRBJ2-1; a weak D match, TRBD2 (6 bases). CDR1 and CDR2 (germline): SGDLS, YYNGEE. The V end lost 0 bases, the J end lost 7 bases, and 17 bases lay between the germline ends. CDR3 length: 16 residues.

The chain joins TRBV7-3 to TRBJ2-3; 7 nucleotides match TRBD2. Germline CDR1 and CDR2: SGHTA and FQGTGA. This CDR3 region has 15 residues. With 3 bases clipped from V and 1 base from J, the junction kept 4 bases outside the gene matches. CDR3 DNA: TGTGCCAGCAGCTTTACGGGGGGTCGCACAGATACGCAGTATTTT. Its translation: CASSFTGGRTDTQYF.